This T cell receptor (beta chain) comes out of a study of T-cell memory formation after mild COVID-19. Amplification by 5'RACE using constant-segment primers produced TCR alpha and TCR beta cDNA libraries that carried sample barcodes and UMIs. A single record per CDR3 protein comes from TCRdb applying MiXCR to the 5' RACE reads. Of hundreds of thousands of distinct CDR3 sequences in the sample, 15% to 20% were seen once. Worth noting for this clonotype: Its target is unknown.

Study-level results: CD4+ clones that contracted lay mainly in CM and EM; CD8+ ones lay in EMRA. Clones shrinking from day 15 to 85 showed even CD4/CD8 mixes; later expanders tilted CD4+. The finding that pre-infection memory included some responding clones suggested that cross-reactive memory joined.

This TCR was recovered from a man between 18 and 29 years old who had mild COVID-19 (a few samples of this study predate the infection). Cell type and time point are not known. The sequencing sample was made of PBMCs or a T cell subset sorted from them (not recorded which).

CDR3: CASGGQPFSGANVLTF. CDR3 DNA: TGTGCCAGCGGTGGACAGCCGTTTTCTGGGGCCAACGTCCTGACTTTC. The chain recombines TRBV28 with TRBJ2-6, with D perhaps TRBD1 (6 bases). V lost 8 bases and J 1 base, leaving 15 bases between the germline ends. Germline lookup yields CDR1 MDHEN and CDR2 SYDVKM. The CDR3 has 16 amino acids. Combining the CDR3 with reference TRBV28 and TRBJ2-6 gives the whole variable domain DVKVTQSSRYLVKRTGEKVFLECVQDMDHENMFWYRQDPGLGLRLIYFSYDVKMKEKGDIPEGYSVSREKKERFSLILESASTNQTSMYLCASGGQPFSGANVLTFGAGSRLTVL.